The 14 T cell receptor beta chains reported below all come from one sample, sequenced in a study of T cell responses to AZD1222 COVID-19 vaccine. Some clones are missing from TCRdb's copy, which holds only in-frame ones; the method was immunoSEQ multiplex PCR. Among about 57,000 clones listed, about 90% were seen once. This specimen was peripheral blood, taken on day 0 of AZD1222 vaccination. The receptors come from an adult in good health.

The chain employs TRBV28 and TRBJ1-3; possible D gene TRBD1, 6 bases. Germline-derived CDR1 and CDR2 are MDHEN and SYDVKM. The CDR3 covers 14 residues. V dropped 5 bases and J dropped 1 base, with 9 bases sitting between them. CDR3 sequence: CASSTGTSGNTIYF. The CDR3 DNA sequence: TGTGCCAGCAGTACCGGGACATCTGGAAACACCATATATTTT.

The rearrangement joins TRBV4-2 to TRBJ2-2, with 8 positions matching TRBD2. The V gene's germline CDR1 is LGHNA and CDR2 YNFKEQ. The CDR3 extends over 16 amino acids. J was trimmed by 6 bases and V by 0 bases; bases with no gene match: 6. The CDR3, as DNA: TGTGCCAGCAGCCAAGAGGGACACGGGGGGGCCGGGGAGCTGTTTTTT. The encoded protein is CASSQEGHGGAGELFF.

This chain uses TRBV28 with TRBJ2-7, with TRBD1 as a possible D gene (6 bases). V dropped 3 bases and J dropped 2 bases, with 17 bases sitting between them. Germline V gene data show CDR1 as MDHEN and CDR2 as SYDVKM. The CDR3 length is 16 residues. CDR3: CASSFWGRTVPYEQYF. The CDR3 DNA follows: TGTGCCAGCAGTTTCTGGGGACGGACAGTTCCCTACGAGCAGTACTTC.

In its sample, this clone ranks as medium-sized (0.01 to 0.1%). The chain joins TRBV7-8 to TRBJ2-1; 7 bases are a match to TRBD1. The trim removed 5 bases at V and 9 bases at J, leaving 10 bases unmatched. CDR1 and CDR2 from the germline V gene are SGHVS and FQNEAQ. This CDR3 spans 14 amino acids. Here the CDR3 reads CASSVGDRTSEQFF. The CDR3 DNA reads as TGTGCCAGCAGCGTAGGGGACAGAACTAGTGAGCAGTTCTTC.

The chain joins TRBV12-3 or TRBV12-4 to TRBJ1-1; 7 positions agree with TRBD1. CDR3 length: 13 residues. The junction had 5 bases not matched to a gene; V was cut back by 6 bases and J by 4 bases. The CDR3 sequence: CASSDGQATEAFF. Here the CDR3 DNA reads TGTGCCAGCAGCGACGGACAGGCCACTGAAGCTTTCTTT.

The table lists this clone with a count of one. V usage is TRBV30 and J usage is TRBJ1-2; D unresolved. This CDR3 contains 12 residues. The V gene lost 1 base and the J gene lost 7 bases, with 10 bases spanning the gap. CDR1 and CDR2 (germline): GTSNPN, SVGIG (reference sequence). Written as DNA, the CDR3 is TGTGCCTGGAGTGGGGCAGGCGGTGGCTACACCTTC. It specifies CAWSGAGGGYTF. Full variable domain (remainder filled in from reference TRBV30 and TRBJ1-2): SQTIHQWPATLVQPVGSPLSLECTVEGTSNPNLYWYRQAAGRGLQLLFYSVGIGQISSEVPQNLSASRPQDRQFILSSKKLLLSDSGFYLCAWSGAGGGYTFGSGTRLTVV.

The V call is TRBV9, the J call TRBJ1-1; D is perhaps TRBD1 (5 bases). CDR1 is SGDLS and CDR2 is YYNGEE in the germline V gene. CDR3 size: 15 residues. The V end was cut by 4 bases, the J end by 0 bases, with 13 bases between. CDR3 protein: CASSPHAGLNTEAFF. The CDR3 coding sequence is TGTGCCAGCAGCCCCCACGCGGGACTGAACACTGAAGCTTTCTTT.

This rearrangement joins TRBV2 to TRBJ2-3; 9 nucleotides match TRBD2. The V and J ends lost 3 bases and 2 bases, in that order; junction bases with no gene match: 15. The CDR3 covers 19 residues. Germline assignment: CDR1 SNHLY and CDR2 FYNNEI. CDR3: CASSDSIGLAGPNTDTQYF. The CDR3 DNA reads as TGTGCCAGCAGTGATTCAATTGGCCTAGCGGGACCGAACACAGATACGCAGTATTTT.

The V and J genes are TRBV19 and TRBJ2-7; 8 bases agree with TRBD1. V dropped 1 base and J dropped 6; count of bases not matched to a gene: 11. Germline CDR1 LNHDA, CDR2 SQIVND (reference sequence). The CDR3 spans 16 residues. The DNA of the CDR3 is TGTGCCAGTAGTATAGTCGGGACAGGAATAGGCATCGAGCAGTACTTC. This codes for CASSIVGTGIGIEQYF.

This chain joins TRBV6-5 and TRBJ2-7; 10 bases match TRBD1. Germline-derived CDR1 and CDR2 are MNHEY and SVGAGI. V shed 4 bases and J 7 bases; nucleotides not matched to a gene: 10. The CDR3 totals 15 residues. The CDR3: CASSSTGTGAREQYF. CDR3 nucleotide sequence: TGTGCCAGCAGTTCTACCGGGACAGGGGCTCGGGAGCAGTACTTC.

This rearrangement joins TRBV3-1 (or the pseudogene TRBV3-2) to TRBJ2-1; TRBD2 matches at 11 bases. With 3 bases clipped from V and 8 bases from J, the junction kept 15 bases outside the gene matches. CDR1 is LGHDT, CDR2 YNNKEL, per germline (reference sequence). The CDR3 has 18 amino acids. The DNA of the CDR3 is TGTGCCAGCAGCCAGGAGACTAGCGGGACGACGGGTATATATGAGCAGTTCTTC. This gives the protein CASSQETSGTTGIYEQFF.

The CDR3 bases are TGTGCCAGTAGTACCGACTACTCCGGGACAGGGGCCTACGAGCAGTACTTC. It translates to CASSTDYSGTGAYEQYF. J is TRBJ2-7 and V is TRBV19; 10 bases are shared with TRBD1. The germline CDR1 and CDR2 sequences are LNHDA and SQIVND (reference sequence). This CDR3 has 17 residues. The J segment lost 2 bases and the V segment lost 4 bases, leaving 11 bases of the junction unmatched.

This chain links TRBV28 with TRBJ2-5; 8 bases are a match to TRBD2. The germline V gene has CDR1 MDHEN and CDR2 SYDVKM. The CDR3 contains 16 residues. V lost 4 bases to trimming and J lost 5 bases; unmatched junction nucleotides: 12. For the CDR3, the DNA is TGTGCCAGCAGTTCTCGGCGGGAGGCGAGGAGGGAGACCCAGTACTTC. Its translation is CASSSRREARRETQYF. Full variable domain (rest looked up from reference TRBV28 and TRBJ2-5): DVKVTQSSRYLVKRTGEKVFLECVQDMDHENMFWYRQDPGLGLRLIYFSYDVKMKEKGDIPEGYSVSREKKERFSLILESASTNQTSMYLCASSSRREARRETQYFGPGTRLLVL.

The chain couples TRBV9 to TRBJ2-5; 9 nucleotides align to TRBD2. Germline assignment: CDR1 SGDLS and CDR2 YYNGEE. V was pared by 0 bases and J by 1 base, with 4 bases of the junction left unmatched. The CDR3 extends over 16 amino acids. The CDR3 DNA reads TGTGCCAGCAGCGTAGGGGCTAGCGGGGCCCAAGAGACCCAGTACTTC. Translating gives CASSVGASGAQETQYF.